These 29 T cell receptor beta chains came from one sample sequenced in a study of blood T cell repertoires in COVID-19. Produced via immunoSEQ multiplex PCR; TCRdb's table is partial and in-frame only. The sample includes fewer than 200,000 clones, 70% to 90% of them seen just once. The source material was peripheral blood. These receptors originate from a woman aged 55-75 years with COVID-19, enrolled during active disease.

This clone turned up a few times. V usage is TRBV24-1 and J usage is TRBJ2-2; no reliable D call. Germline lookup yields CDR1 KGHDR and CDR2 SFDVKD. V lost 5 bases and J 6 bases, leaving 15 bases between the germline ends. The CDR3 is made up of 15 amino acids. CDR3 protein: CATSAMAPRAGELFF. CDR3 DNA: TGTGCCACCAGTGCGATGGCCCCCCGGGCCGGGGAGCTGTTTTTT.

This rearrangement joins TRBV11-2 to TRBJ1-5, with D unclear. Per the germline V gene, CDR1 is SGHAT and CDR2 is FQNNGV. The germline V and J ends were trimmed by 1 base and 4 bases, with 11 bases remaining between them. The CDR3 sequence is 15 residues long. The CDR3 DNA reads TGTGCCAGCAGCTTAGGCCCCGGGTCTAATCAGCCCCAGCATTTT. This encodes CASSLGPGSNQPQHF.

The genes are TRBV5-4 and TRBJ2-7; possible D gene TRBD2, 5 bases. The CDR3 extends over 16 amino acids. Trimming removed 4 bases from V and 0 bases from J, with 17 bases in between. From germline, CDR1 is SGHNT and CDR2 YYREEE (reference sequence). In DNA, the CDR3 is TGTGCCAGCAGCCGCGGGTCGGCACAGAGCTCCTACGAGCAGTACTTC. It codes for CASSRGSAQSSYEQYF.

This chain links TRBV2 with TRBJ1-5; 8 nucleotides align to TRBD1. Germline CDR1 and CDR2: SNHLY and FYNNEI. With V trimmed by 4 bases and J by 1 base, 6 bases remained unmatched. The CDR3 length is 16 residues. The CDR3 is CASSGTGIVSNQPQHF. The CDR3 bases are TGTGCCAGCAGTGGGACAGGGATCGTAAGCAATCAGCCCCAGCATTTT.

The genes are TRBV3-1 (or the pseudogene TRBV3-2) and TRBJ2-1; possibly TRBD2 for D (8 bases). Germline lookup yields CDR1 LGHDT and CDR2 YNNKEL (reference sequence). The CDR3 sequence is 17 residues long. V was shortened by 4 bases and J by 6 bases, with 22 bases between the two germline ends. The CDR3 bases are TGTGCCAGCAGCCCCACTAGCGGTCAGGAGGGGGCCAATGAGCAGTTCTTC. Translation: CASSPTSGQEGANEQFF.

The chain carries TRBV30 and TRBJ1-5, with 7 bases identical to TRBD1. The CDR3 extends over 12 amino acids. With V trimmed by 5 bases and J by 4 bases, 2 bases remained unmatched. Germline V gene data show CDR1 as GTSNPN and CDR2 as SVGIG (reference sequence). CDR3 residues: CAWGQENQPQHF. CDR3 sequence (DNA): TGTGCCTGGGGACAGGAGAATCAGCCCCAGCATTTT.

The chain recombines TRBV10-3 with TRBJ1-4, with TRBD1 matching over 8 bases. The CDR3 contains 14 residues. The trim removed 3 bases at V and 8 bases at J, leaving 5 bases unmatched. Germline CDR1 reads ENHRY; CDR2 reads SYGVKD. The CDR3 DNA is TGTGCCATCAGTGAATCAGGGGGCCGGGAAAAACTGTTTTTT. It yields the protein CAISESGGREKLFF.

The chain is built from TRBV6-5 and TRBJ2-1; 9 bases map to TRBD1. In germline, CDR1 is MNHEY, CDR2 SVGAGI. The V segment lost 6 bases and the J segment 6 bases; nucleotides outside the gene matches: 6. The CDR3 covers 14 residues. Here the CDR3 DNA reads TGTGCCAGCAGGTGGGGACAGGGAACCAATGAGCAGTTCTTC. This gives the protein CASRWGQGTNEQFF.

The chain combines TRBV14 with TRBJ2-1; 7 nucleotides line up with TRBD2. Trimming removed 0 bases from V and 2 bases from J; junction bases left unmatched: 7. CDR1 SGHDN and CDR2 FVKESK come from the germline V gene. The CDR3 length is 17 residues. The CDR3 spells CASSQDWAGATYNEQFF. The CDR3 DNA sequence: TGTGCCAGCAGCCAAGATTGGGCGGGAGCCACCTACAATGAGCAGTTCTTC.

V and J are TRBV19 and TRBJ1-1, with D possibly being TRBD1 (5 bases). The germline CDR1 and CDR2 sequences are LNHDA and SQIVND (reference sequence). With 2 bases removed from V and 7 bases from J, the gap between germline ends came to 8 bases. The CDR3 loop spans 12 amino acids. The CDR3 sequence is CASSIKGFEAFF. The CDR3, as DNA: TGTGCCAGTAGTATAAAGGGGTTTGAAGCTTTCTTT.

CDR3 DNA: TGCAGCGTTGTGGAGGGTGTCCACGAGCAGTACTTC. Its translation is CSVVEGVHEQYF. The rearrangement joins TRBV29-1 to TRBJ2-7; maybe TRBD2 (6 bases). The germline V and J ends were trimmed by 4 bases and 5 bases, with 12 bases remaining between them. The CDR3 consists of 12 residues. Germline CDR1 SQVTM, CDR2 ANQGSEA.

On this clone: Other DNA sequences in the same sample also yield this CDR3. This CDR3 reads CASSEGQGGGEQFF. The CDR3 DNA sequence: TGTGCCAGCAGTGAAGGTCAGGGCGGGGGCGAGCAGTTCTTC. The chain joins TRBV6-4 to TRBJ2-1; tentatively, D is TRBD2 (7 bases). The CDR3 is 14 amino acids. The V end was cut by 3 bases, the J end by 10 bases, with 16 bases between. Germline CDR1 and CDR2: MRHNA and SNTAGT.

The chain joins TRBV20-1 to TRBJ1-1, with 7 bases lining up with TRBD1. This CDR3 is built from 10 residues. Looked up from germline, CDR1 is DFQATT and CDR2 is SNEGSKA (reference sequence). With 5 bases clipped from V and 7 bases from J, the junction kept 1 base outside the gene matches. The CDR3 DNA sequence: TGCAGTGCTCGGGACAGTGAAGCTTTCTTT. Its protein is CSARDSEAFF.

The J gene is TRBJ2-1, the V gene TRBV9; 10 nucleotides agree with TRBD1. The CDR3 is 15 amino acids. Germline CDR1 reads SGDLS; CDR2 reads YYNGEE. The V segment lost 4 bases and the J segment 6 bases; nucleotides outside the gene matches: 7. CDR3 nucleotide sequence: TGTGCCAGCAGCTCTCGACAGGGGGCGGGCAATGAGCAGTTCTTC. It encodes CASSSRQGAGNEQFF.

This clone appeared once. The chain uses TRBV3-1 (or the pseudogene TRBV3-2) and TRBJ1-1, with D unclear. Germline CDR1 and CDR2: LGHDT and YNNKEL (reference sequence). The CDR3 sequence is 14 residues long. The germline V and J ends were trimmed by 7 bases and 0 bases, with 12 bases remaining between them. The CDR3, as DNA: TGTGCCAGCACTCGTGGAGGGCTGAACACTGAAGCTTTCTTT. Translated, it gives CASTRGGLNTEAFF.

This chain connects TRBV18 to TRBJ2-7, with TRBD1 as a possible D gene (6 bases). V was trimmed by 0 bases and J by 2 bases, leaving 8 bases between them. The V gene's germline CDR1 is KGHSH and CDR2 LQKENI. The CDR3 totals 14 residues. This CDR3 is CASSPPGGPYEQYV. The CDR3, as DNA: TGTGCCAGCTCACCACCAGGGGGTCCCTACGAGCAGTACGTC.

This sequence joins TRBV5-6 and TRBJ2-1; 10 bases line up with TRBD1. The CDR3 extends over 15 amino acids. The V gene end was trimmed by 3 bases and the J gene end by 6 bases; junction bases not matched to a gene: 6. From germline, CDR1 is SGHDT and CDR2 YYEEEE. DNA for the CDR3: TGTGCCAGCAGCTCCCCGGGACAGGGGCTCAATGAGCAGTTCTTC. Its protein product is CASSSPGQGLNEQFF.

The chain has TRBV20-1 and TRBJ1-5; the D is unclear. Germline V gene lookup returns CDR1 DFQATT and CDR2 SNEGSKA (reference sequence). Trimming cost V 3 bases and J 3 bases, with 15 bases left between them. CDR3 length equals 15 residues. CDR3 DNA sequence: TGCAGTGCTAGTGTTAGCACCGCATTCAATCAGCCCCAGCATTTT. Translation: CSASVSTAFNQPQHF.

The chain links TRBV7-3 to TRBJ2-2; perhaps TRBD1 as D (5 bases). The CDR3 length is 13 residues. The V end was cut by 9 bases, the J end by 5 bases, with 13 bases between. Germline values: CDR1 SGHTA, CDR2 FQGTGA. CDR3 nucleotides: TGTGCCAGTTCAACCCAGGGAACCGGGGAGCTGTTTTTT. Amino acids: CASSTQGTGELFF. The whole variable domain, remainder taken from reference TRBV7-3 and TRBJ2-2, is GAGVSQTPSNKVTEKGKYVELRCDPISGHTALYWYRQSLGQGPEFLIYFQGTGAADDSGLPNDRFFAVRPEGSVSTLKIQRTERGDSAVYLCASSTQGTGELFFGEGSRLTVL.

The gene calls are TRBV5-1 and TRBJ2-7; 8 positions match TRBD1. The V gene end was trimmed by 3 bases and the J gene end by 6 bases; junction bases not matched to a gene: 11. Germline V gene data show CDR1 as SGHRS and CDR2 as YFSETQ. The CDR3 extends over 15 amino acids. The DNA of the CDR3 is TGCGCCAGCAGCTCCGACAGGGGCGGGATGGGCGAGCAGTACTTC. Encoded protein: CASSSDRGGMGEQYF.

The chain employs TRBV2 and TRBJ1-1; tentative D call: TRBD1 (5 bases). With 6 bases removed from V and 1 base from J, the gap between germline ends came to 9 bases. The CDR3 loop spans 13 amino acids. Germline CDR1 reads SNHLY; CDR2 reads FYNNEI. This CDR3 reads CASSLQGNTEAFF. The CDR3 DNA reads TGTGCCAGCAGCCTGCAGGGGAACACTGAAGCTTTCTTT.

V and J are TRBV5-1 and TRBJ1-2; 7 nucleotides match TRBD1. CDR3 length: 15 residues. Germline values: CDR1 SGHRS, CDR2 YFSETQ. The ends lost 3 bases at V and 8 bases at J; junction bases unmatched: 13. As DNA, the CDR3 is TGCGCCAGCAGCTCATCCGGGACAGCAAACCGAGGCTACACCTTC. This encodes CASSSSGTANRGYTF.

V is TRBV14 and J is TRBJ1-1, with D tentatively TRBD1 (5 bases). Germline V gene lookup returns CDR1 SGHDN and CDR2 FVKESK. This CDR3 region has 14 residues. V shed 2 bases and J shed 3 bases, with 10 bases lying between them. The CDR3 sequence is CASSQLGVDTEAFF. CDR3 bases: TGTGCCAGCAGCCAACTAGGGGTGGACACTGAAGCTTTCTTT.

This chain's CDR3 is CASSLTGPDTQYF. In nucleotides, the CDR3 is TGTGCCAGCAGCTTGACAGGCCCAGATACGCAGTATTTT. The V call is TRBV7-9, the J call TRBJ2-3; D is perhaps TRBD1 (6 bases). The V gene's germline CDR1 is SEHNR and CDR2 FQNEAQ (reference sequence). The length of the CDR3 is 13 residues. Trimming cost V 3 bases and J 4 bases, with 8 bases left between them. Based on the CDR3 plus reference TRBV7-9 and TRBJ2-3, the full variable domain is DTGVSQNPRHKITKRGQNVTFRCDPISEHNRLYWYRQTLGQGPEFLTYFQNEAQLEKSRLLSDRFSAERPKGSFSTLEIQRTEQGDSAMYLCASSLTGPDTQYFGPGTRLTVL.

The chain carries TRBV11-2 and TRBJ1-1; D might be TRBD1 (5 bases). The CDR3 runs to 18 residues. With 2 bases removed from V and 1 base from J, the gap between germline ends came to 20 bases. CDR1 is SGHAT, CDR2 FQNNGV, per germline. The DNA for the CDR3 is TGTGCCAGCAGCTTATTATCAGGGTATACGTCCAGGAACACTGAAGCTTTCTTT. Its translation is CASSLLSGYTSRNTEAFF.

The chain combines TRBV2 with TRBJ1-2, with TRBD1 matching over 8 bases. The germline V gene has CDR1 SNHLY and CDR2 FYNNEI. Losses at the gene ends were 5 bases for V and 4 bases for J; bases not matched to a gene: 6. The CDR3 consists of 14 residues. CDR3 sequence (DNA): TGTGCCAGCAGTACCGACAGGGGTGGCTATGGCTACACCTTC. It encodes CASSTDRGGYGYTF.

The chain couples TRBV6-5 to TRBJ1-2; D is ambiguous. The germline V gene encodes CDR1 MNHEY and CDR2 SVGAGI. Between the trimmed V and J ends, which lost 4 bases and 3 bases, there was a span of 12 bases. This CDR3 region has 14 residues. CDR3 protein: CASSSMTGDYGYTF. The CDR3 nucleotides read TGTGCCAGCAGTTCCATGACCGGGGACTATGGCTACACCTTC.

The chain combines TRBV2 with TRBJ1-4, with 7 bases identical to TRBD1. Germline V gene lookup returns CDR1 SNHLY and CDR2 FYNNEI. The CDR3 loop spans 14 amino acids. Losses at the gene ends were 6 bases for V and 7 bases for J; bases not matched to a gene: 8. DNA for the CDR3: TGTGCCAGCAGATACAGGGGCGGAGGTGAAAAACTGTTTTTT. Its protein is CASRYRGGGEKLFF.

The V call is TRBV27, the J call TRBJ2-3; TRBD2 matches 13 bases. The CDR3 spans 15 residues. Germline V gene lookup returns CDR1 MNHEY and CDR2 SMNVEV (reference sequence). V trimming: 6 bases; J trimming: 10 bases; junction bases outside the gene matches: 10. CDR3 bases: TGTGCCAGCAGAACCGGGACTAGCGGGGTCCCGGCGCAGTATTTT. Translation gives CASRTGTSGVPAQYF.